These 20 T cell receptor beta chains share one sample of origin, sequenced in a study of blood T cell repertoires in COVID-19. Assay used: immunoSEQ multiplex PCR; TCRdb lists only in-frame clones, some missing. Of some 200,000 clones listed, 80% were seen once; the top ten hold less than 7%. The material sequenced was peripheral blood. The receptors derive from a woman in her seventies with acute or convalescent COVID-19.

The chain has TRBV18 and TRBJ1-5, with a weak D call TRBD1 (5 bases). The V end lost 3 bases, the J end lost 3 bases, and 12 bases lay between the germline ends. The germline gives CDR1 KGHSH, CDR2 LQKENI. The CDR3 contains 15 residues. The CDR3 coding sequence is TGTGCCAGCTCACCCTGGCGGGACCCCAATCAGCCCCAGCATTTT. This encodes CASSPWRDPNQPQHF.

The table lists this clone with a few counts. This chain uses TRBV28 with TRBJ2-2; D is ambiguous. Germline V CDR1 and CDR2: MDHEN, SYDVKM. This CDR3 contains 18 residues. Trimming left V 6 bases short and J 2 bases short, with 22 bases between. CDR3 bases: TGTGCCAGCAGCTCCCCCTTTACGTGGCAACCCAACACCGGGGAGCTGTTTTTT. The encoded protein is CASSSPFTWQPNTGELFF.

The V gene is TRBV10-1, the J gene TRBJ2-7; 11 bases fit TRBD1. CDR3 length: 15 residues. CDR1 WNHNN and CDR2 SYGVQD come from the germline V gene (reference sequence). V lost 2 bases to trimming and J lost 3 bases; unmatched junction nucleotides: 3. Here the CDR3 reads CASSEGTGGRYEQYF. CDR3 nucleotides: TGCGCCAGCAGTGAGGGGACAGGGGGTCGCTACGAGCAGTACTTC.

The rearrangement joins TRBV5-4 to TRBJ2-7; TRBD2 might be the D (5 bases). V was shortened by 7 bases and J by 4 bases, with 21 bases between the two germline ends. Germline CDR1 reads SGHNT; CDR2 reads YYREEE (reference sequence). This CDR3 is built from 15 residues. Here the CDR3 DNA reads TGTGCCAGCCGATCGTTCAGCGGAACCCTTTACGAGCAGTACTTC. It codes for CASRSFSGTLYEQYF. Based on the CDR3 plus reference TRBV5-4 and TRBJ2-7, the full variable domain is ETGVTQSPTHLIKTRGQQVTLRCSSQSGHNTVSWYQQALGQGPQFIFQYYREEENGRGNFPPRFSGLQFPNYSSELNVNALELDDSALYLCASRSFSGTLYEQYFGPGTRLTVT.

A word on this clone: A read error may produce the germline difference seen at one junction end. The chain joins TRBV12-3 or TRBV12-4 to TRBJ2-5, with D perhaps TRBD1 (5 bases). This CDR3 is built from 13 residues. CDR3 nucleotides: TGTGCCAGCAGCTTAGACAGCCAAGAGACCCAGTACTTC. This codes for CASSLDSQETQYF.

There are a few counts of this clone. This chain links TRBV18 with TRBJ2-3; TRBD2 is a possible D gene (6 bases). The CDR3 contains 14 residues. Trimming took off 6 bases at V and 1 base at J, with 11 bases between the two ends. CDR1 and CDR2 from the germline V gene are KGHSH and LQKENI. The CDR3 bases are TGTGCCAGCTCGGAGGGTATTGGCACAGATACGCAGTATTTT. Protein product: CASSEGIGTDTQYF.

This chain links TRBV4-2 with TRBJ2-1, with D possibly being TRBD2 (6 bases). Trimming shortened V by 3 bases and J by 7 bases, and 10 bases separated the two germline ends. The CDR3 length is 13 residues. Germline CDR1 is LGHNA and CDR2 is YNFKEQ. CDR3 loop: CASSQVGRNEQFF. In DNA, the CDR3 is TGTGCCAGCAGCCAGGTAGGGAGGAATGAGCAGTTCTTC.

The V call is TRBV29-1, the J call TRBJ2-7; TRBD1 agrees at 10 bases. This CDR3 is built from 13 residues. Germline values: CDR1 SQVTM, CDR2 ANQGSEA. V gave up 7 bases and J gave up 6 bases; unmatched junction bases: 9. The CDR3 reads CSGGQGGGGEQYF. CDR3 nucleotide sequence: TGCAGCGGAGGACAGGGGGGCGGAGGCGAGCAGTACTTC.

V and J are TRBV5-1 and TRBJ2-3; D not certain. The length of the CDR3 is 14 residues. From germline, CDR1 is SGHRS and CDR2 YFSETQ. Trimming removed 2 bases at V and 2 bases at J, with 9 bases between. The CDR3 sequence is CASSFGRNTDTQYF. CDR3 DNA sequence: TGCGCCAGCAGCTTTGGCAGAAACACAGATACGCAGTATTTT.

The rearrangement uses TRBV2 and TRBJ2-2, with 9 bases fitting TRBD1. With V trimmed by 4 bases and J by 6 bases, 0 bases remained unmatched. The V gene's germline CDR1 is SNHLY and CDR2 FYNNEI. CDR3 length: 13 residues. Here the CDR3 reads CASSGTGAGELFF. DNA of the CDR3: TGTGCCAGCAGTGGGACAGGGGCCGGGGAGCTGTTTTTT.

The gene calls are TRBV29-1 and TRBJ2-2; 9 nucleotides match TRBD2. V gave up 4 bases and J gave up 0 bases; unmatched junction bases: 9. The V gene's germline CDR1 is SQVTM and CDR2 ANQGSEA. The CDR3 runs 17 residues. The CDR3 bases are TGCAGCGTTGCCCGGCTAGCGGGAACCGCGAACACCGGGGAGCTGTTTTTT. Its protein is CSVARLAGTANTGELFF.

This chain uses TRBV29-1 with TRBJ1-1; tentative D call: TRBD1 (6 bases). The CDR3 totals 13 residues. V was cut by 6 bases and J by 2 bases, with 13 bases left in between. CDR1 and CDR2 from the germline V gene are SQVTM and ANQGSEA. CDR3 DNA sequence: TGCAGCGTGAACAGGGAGCCAAACACTGAAGCTTTCTTT. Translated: CSVNREPNTEAFF.

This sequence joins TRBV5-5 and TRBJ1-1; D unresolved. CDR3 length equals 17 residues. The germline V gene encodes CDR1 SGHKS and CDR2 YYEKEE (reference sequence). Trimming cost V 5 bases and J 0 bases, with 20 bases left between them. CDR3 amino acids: CASRFGSGGDMNTEAFF. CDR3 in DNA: TGTGCCAGCAGGTTTGGGAGTGGCGGCGACATGAACACTGAAGCTTTCTTT.

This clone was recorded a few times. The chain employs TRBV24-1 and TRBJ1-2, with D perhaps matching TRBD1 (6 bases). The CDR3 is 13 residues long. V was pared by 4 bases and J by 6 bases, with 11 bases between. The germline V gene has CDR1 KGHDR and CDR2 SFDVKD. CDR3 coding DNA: TGTGCCACCAGTGACCTGACAGGCCATGGCTACACCTTC. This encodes CATSDLTGHGYTF.

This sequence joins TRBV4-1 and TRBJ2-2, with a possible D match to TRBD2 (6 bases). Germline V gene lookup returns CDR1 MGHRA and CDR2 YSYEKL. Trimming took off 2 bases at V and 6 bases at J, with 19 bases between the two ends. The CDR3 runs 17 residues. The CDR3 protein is CASSQSGVEVAPGELFF. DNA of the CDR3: TGCGCCAGCAGCCAATCGGGAGTGGAGGTGGCTCCCGGGGAGCTGTTTTTT.

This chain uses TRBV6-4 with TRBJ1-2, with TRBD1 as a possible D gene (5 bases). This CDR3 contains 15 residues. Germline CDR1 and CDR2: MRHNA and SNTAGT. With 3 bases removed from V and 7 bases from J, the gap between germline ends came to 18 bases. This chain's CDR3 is CASSEGTAGSTGYTF. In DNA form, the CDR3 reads TGTGCCAGCAGTGAGGGAACGGCAGGGTCCACTGGCTACACCTTC.

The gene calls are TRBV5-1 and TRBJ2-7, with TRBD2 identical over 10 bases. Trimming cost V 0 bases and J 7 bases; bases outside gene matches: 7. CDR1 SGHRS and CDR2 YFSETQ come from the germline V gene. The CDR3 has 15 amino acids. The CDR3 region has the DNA TGCGCCAGCAGCTTGGGACTAGCGGGCTGGGAGGAGCAGTACTTC. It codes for CASSLGLAGWEEQYF.

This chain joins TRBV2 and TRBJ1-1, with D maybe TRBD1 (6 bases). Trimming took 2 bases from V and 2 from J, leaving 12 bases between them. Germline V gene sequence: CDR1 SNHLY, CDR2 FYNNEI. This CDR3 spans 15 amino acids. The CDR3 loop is CASSEIQGLNTEAFF. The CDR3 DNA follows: TGTGCCAGCAGTGAAATACAGGGCTTAAACACTGAAGCTTTCTTT.

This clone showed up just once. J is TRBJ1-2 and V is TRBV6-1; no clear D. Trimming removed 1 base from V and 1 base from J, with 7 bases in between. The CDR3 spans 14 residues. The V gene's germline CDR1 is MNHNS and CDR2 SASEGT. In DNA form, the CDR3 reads TGTGCCAGCAGTGAAGTTGGGCTTAACTATGGCTACACCTTC. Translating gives CASSEVGLNYGYTF.

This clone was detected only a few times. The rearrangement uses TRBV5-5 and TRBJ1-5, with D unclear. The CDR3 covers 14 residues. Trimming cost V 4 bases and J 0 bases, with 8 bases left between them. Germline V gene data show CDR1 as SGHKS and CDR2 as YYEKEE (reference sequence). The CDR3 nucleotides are TGTGCCAGCAGCAGCACAGCTAGCAATCAGCCCCAGCATTTT. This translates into CASSSTASNQPQHF. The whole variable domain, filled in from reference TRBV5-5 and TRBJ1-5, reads DAGVTQSPTHLIKTRGQQVTLRCSPISGHKSVSWYQQVLGQGPQFIFQYYEKEERGRGNFPDRFSARQFPNYSSELNVNALLLGDSALYLCASSSTASNQPQHFGDGTRLSIL.